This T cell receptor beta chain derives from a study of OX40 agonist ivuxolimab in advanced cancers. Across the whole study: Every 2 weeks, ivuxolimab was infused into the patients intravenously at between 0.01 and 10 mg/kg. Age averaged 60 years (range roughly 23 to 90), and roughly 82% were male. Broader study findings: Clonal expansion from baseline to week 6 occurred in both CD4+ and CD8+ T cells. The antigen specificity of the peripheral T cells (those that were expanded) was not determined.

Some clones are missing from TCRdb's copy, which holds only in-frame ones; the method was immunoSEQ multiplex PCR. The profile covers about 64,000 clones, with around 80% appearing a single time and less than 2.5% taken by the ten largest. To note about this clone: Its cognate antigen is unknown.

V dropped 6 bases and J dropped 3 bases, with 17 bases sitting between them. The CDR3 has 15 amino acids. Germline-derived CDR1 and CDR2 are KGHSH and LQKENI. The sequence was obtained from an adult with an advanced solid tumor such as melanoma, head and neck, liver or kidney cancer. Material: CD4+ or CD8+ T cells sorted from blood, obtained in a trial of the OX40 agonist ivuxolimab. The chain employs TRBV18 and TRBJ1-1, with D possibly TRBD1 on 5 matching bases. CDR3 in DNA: TGTGCCAGCTCTCCCCAGCGCAGGGTGGACACTGAAGCTTTCTTT. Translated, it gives CASSPQRRVDTEAFF.